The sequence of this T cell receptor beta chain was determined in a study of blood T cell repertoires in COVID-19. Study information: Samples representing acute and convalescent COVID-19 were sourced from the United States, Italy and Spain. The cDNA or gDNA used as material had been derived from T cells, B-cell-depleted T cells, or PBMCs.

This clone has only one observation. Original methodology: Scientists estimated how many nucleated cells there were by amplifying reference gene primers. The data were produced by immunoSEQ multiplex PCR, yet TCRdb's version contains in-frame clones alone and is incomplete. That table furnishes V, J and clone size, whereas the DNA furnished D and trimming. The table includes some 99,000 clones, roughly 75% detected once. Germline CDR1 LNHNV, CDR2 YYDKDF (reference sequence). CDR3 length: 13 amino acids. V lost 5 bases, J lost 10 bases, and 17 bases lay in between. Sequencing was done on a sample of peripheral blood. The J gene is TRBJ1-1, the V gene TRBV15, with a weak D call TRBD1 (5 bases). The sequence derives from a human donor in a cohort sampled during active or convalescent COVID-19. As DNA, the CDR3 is TGTGCCACCAGCCAAGGACCCACCGGGGGAGCTTTCTTT. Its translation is CATSQGPTGGAFF. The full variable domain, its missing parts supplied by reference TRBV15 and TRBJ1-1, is DAMVIQNPRYQVTQFGKPVTLSCSQTLNHNVMYWYQQKSSQAPKLLFHYYDKDFNNEADTPDNFQSRRPNTSFCFLDIRSPGLGDTAMYLCATSQGPTGGAFFGQGTRLTVV.